The subject of this entry is one T cell receptor (beta chain). V gave up 0 bases and J gave up 5 bases; unmatched junction bases: 0. There are 15 residues in the CDR3. Germline V gene lookup returns CDR1 SNHLY and CDR2 FYNNEI. This record comes from a study of blood T cell repertoires in COVID-19. Method: immunoSEQ multiplex PCR; TCRdb's copy keeps in-frame clones and lacks some. The sample carries 75,000 to 100,000 clones, 87% recorded once. Sequencing used peripheral blood. The chain recombines TRBV2 with TRBJ1-6; 8 bases are shared with TRBD1. The receptor's source is a man in his 70s with acute or convalescent COVID-19. The CDR3 DNA reads TGTGCCAGCAGTGAAGCGACAGGGGATAATTCACCCCTCCACTTT. As protein: CASSEATGDNSPLHF.